The clone carrying this T cell receptor (beta chain) appeared a few times. Antigen unknown. TCRdb recomputed calls from the reads with MiXCR, one row per CDR3 protein. The sample includes around 900,000 distinct CDR3 sequences, around 30% of them seen just once. The data were taken from a study of T cell repertoires in cytomegalovirus infection. Looking at the study overall: In public TCR beta signatures, there were indications of both CMV infection and matching HLA type.

CDR1 is SGHVS, CDR2 FNYEAQ, per germline. Unmatched junction bases numbered 6, after V lost 8 bases and J lost 2 bases. The CDR3 totals 14 residues. The sequence was collected from a human donor in good health (CMV status not recorded). Some clones in this sample may be carry-over from other donors' samples. The source was cultured CD8+ T cells from PBMCs, collected from culture after CMV antigen stimulation. This chain joins TRBV7-6 and TRBJ2-7, with 10 bases that match TRBD2. CDR3 region: CASGLAGAAYEQYF. CDR3 coding DNA: TGTGCCAGCGGGCTAGCGGGGGCCGCCTACGAGCAGTACTTC.